This is a list of T cell receptor beta chains from one sample in a study of PD-L1 blockade in urothelial cancer. Using immunoSEQ multiplex PCR, the repertoire was profiled, and TCRdb retains in-frame clones only, with some absent. Among about 76,000 clones listed, around 93% were seen once. The source was PBMCs, collected around atezolizumab (anti-PD-L1) treatment. The receptors originated from a woman at least 80 years old with urothelial cancer. The CDR3 runs from the conserved cysteine through the conserved F or W. A D gene is named only where the DNA matches it firmly. Clone sizes are given selectively: once, few, many, or a class where the clone is expanded.

CDR3aa	CDR3nt	v_gene	j_gene	d_gene	abundance
CASSIDSATEAFF	TGCGCCAGCAGCATCGACTCGGCCACTGAAGCTTTCTTT	TRBV5-1	TRBJ1-1	.	.
CASSFQGTGREEQFF	TGTGCCAGCAGTTTCCAGGGGACAGGGCGGGAGGAGCAGTTCTTC	TRBV6-4	TRBJ2-1	TRBD1	.
CASSSQGLAGLLYNEQFF	TGTGCCAGTAGTTCTCAAGGACTAGCGGGCCTCCTCTACAATGAGCAGTTCTTC	TRBV19	TRBJ2-1	TRBD2	.
CSVSKLVWGFDEQFF	TGCAGCGTCTCAAAACTAGTGTGGGGTTTCGATGAGCAGTTCTTC	TRBV29-1	TRBJ2-1	.	once
CASSKDTGYTF	TGTGCCAGTAGTAAGGACACGGGCTACACCTTC	TRBV19	TRBJ1-2	.	.
CAISSDRGFLNTEAFF	TGTGCCATCAGTTCAGACAGGGGTTTTTTGAACACTGAAGCTTTCTTT	TRBV10-3	TRBJ1-1	TRBD1	few
CASSRTQGNTEAFF	TGTGCCAGCAGTAGAACCCAGGGGAACACTGAAGCTTTCTTT	TRBV6-5	TRBJ1-1	.	.
CASSVPILAGVNTGELFF	TGCGCCAGCAGCGTACCGATTCTAGCGGGAGTCAATACCGGGGAGCTGTTTTTT	TRBV5-1	TRBJ2-2	TRBD2	.
CAWSELSTVNNEQFF	TGTGCCTGGAGTGAACTCTCAACCGTCAACAATGAGCAGTTCTTC	TRBV30	TRBJ2-1	.	.
CASSYSETRGNEQYF	TGTGCCAGCAGTTACTCTGAGACCAGGGGGAACGAGCAGTACTTC	TRBV6-6	TRBJ2-7	TRBD1	medium-sized
CAISGGRVGTDTQYF	TGTGCCATCAGTGGGGGCAGGGTAGGCACAGATACGCAGTATTTT	TRBV10-3	TRBJ2-3	.	.
CASSFGGAFTGELFF	TGTGCCAGCAGCTTCGGGGGAGCTTTCACCGGGGAGCTGTTTTTT	TRBV5-4	TRBJ2-2	.	.
CASSQDGGGVNQPQHF	TGCGCCAGCAGCCAAGATGGAGGGGGGGTGAATCAGCCCCAGCATTTT	TRBV4-1	TRBJ1-5	.	.
CASSLEAQPQHF	TGTGCCAGTAGTTTAGAAGCCCAGCCCCAGCATTTT	TRBV19	TRBJ1-5	.	.
CASSIDGNRGSYGYTF	TGTGCCAGTAGTATAGACGGGAACAGGGGGTCCTATGGCTACACCTTC	TRBV19	TRBJ1-2	TRBD1	.
CASSLTGDTEAFF	TGCGCCAGCAGCTTGACAGGGGACACTGAAGCTTTCTTT	TRBV5-1	TRBJ1-1	TRBD1	.